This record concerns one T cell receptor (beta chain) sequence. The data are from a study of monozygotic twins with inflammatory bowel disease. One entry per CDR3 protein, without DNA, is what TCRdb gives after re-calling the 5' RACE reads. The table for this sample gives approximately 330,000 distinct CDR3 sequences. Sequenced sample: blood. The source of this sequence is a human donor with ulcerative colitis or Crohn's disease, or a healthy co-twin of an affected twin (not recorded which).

The CDR3 loop reads CASRESGSDEQFF. This rearrangement joins TRBV6-1 to TRBJ2-1. Germline CDR1 and CDR2: MNHNS and SASEGT. The CDR3 is 13 residues long.